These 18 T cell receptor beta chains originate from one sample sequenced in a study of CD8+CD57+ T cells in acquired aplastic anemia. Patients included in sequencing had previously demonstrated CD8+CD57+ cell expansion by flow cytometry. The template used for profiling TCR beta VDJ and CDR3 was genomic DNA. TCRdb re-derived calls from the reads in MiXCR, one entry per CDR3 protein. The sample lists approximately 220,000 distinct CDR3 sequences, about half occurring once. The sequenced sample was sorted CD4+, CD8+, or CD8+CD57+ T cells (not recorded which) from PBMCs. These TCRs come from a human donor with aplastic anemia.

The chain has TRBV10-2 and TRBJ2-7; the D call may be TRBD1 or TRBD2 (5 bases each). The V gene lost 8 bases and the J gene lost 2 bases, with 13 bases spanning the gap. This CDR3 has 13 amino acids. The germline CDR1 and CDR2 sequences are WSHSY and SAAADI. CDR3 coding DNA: TGCGCCAGCCTTGGGGACCGAACCTACGAGCAGTACTTC. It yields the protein CASLGDRTYEQYF.

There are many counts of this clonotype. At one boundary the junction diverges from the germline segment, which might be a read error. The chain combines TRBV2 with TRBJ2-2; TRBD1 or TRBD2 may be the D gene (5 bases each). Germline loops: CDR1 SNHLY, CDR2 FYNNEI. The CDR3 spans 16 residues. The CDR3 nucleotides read TGTGCCAGCAGTGCAGCCGGGACGGAGAACGCCGGGGAGCTGTTTTTT. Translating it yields CASSAAGTENAGELFF.

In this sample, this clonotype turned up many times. The CDR3 DNA is TGCGCCAGCAGCCAAGATAGCGGGGGGGCGGTAAGGGATGAGCAGTTCTTC. Translation gives CASSQDSGGAVRDEQFF. The chain employs TRBV4-1 and TRBJ2-1; 11 bases align to TRBD2. V dropped 0 bases and J dropped 8; count of bases not matched to a gene: 9. Germline V CDR1 and CDR2: MGHRA, YSYEKL. CDR3 size: 17 residues.

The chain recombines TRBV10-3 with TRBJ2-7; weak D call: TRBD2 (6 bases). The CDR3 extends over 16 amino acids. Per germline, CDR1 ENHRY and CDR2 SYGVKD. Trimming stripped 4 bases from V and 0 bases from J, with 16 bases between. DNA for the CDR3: TGTGCCATCAGTGGGGCGGGGCACAACTCCTCCTACGAGCAGTACTTC. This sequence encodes CAISGAGHNSSYEQYF.

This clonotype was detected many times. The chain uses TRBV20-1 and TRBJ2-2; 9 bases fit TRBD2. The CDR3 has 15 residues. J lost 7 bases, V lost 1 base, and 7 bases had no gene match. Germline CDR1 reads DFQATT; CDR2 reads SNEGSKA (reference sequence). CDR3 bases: TGCAGTGCTAGAGTACCAGCGGGGGGCGACGGGGAGCTGTTTTTT. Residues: CSARVPAGGDGELFF.

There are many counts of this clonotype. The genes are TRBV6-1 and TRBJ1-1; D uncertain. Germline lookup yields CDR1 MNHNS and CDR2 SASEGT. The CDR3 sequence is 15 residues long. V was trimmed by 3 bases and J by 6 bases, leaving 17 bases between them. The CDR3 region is CASSDPGRATAEAFF. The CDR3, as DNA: TGTGCCAGCAGTGACCCCGGACGGGCGACGGCTGAAGCTTTCTTT.

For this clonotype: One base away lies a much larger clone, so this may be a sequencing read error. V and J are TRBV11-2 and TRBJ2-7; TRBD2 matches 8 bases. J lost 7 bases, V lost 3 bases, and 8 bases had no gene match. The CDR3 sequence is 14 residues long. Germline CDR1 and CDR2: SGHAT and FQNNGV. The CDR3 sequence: CASSFGGAYGEQYF. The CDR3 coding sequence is TGTGCCAGCAGCTTCGGGGGGGCCTACGGGGAGCAGTACTTC.

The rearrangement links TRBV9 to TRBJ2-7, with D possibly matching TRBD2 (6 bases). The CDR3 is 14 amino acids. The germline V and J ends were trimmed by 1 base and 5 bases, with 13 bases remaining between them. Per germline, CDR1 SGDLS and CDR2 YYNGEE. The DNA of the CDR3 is TGTGCCAGCAGCGTAAGTAGCAGGGAGGACGAGCAGTACTTC. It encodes CASSVSSREDEQYF. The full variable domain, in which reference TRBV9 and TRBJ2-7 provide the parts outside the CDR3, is DSGVTQTPKHLITATGQRVTLRCSPRSGDLSVYWYQQSLDQGLQFLIQYYNGEERAKGNILERFSAQQFPDLHSELNLSSLELGDSALYFCASSVSSREDEQYFGPGTRLTVT.

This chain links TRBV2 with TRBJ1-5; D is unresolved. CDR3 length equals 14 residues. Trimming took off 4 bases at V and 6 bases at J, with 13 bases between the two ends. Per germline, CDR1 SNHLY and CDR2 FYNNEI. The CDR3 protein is CASSALQNSQPQHF. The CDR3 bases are TGTGCCAGCAGTGCCCTACAGAACAGTCAGCCCCAGCATTTT.

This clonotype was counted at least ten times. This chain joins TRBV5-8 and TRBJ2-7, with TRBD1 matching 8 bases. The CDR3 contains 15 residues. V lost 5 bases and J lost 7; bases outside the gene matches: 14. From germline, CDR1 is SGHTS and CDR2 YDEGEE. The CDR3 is CASRTQPRQGREQYF. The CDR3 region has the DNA TGTGCCAGCAGAACACAGCCCCGACAGGGGCGGGAGCAGTACTTC. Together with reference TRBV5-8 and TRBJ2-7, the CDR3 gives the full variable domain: EAGVTQSPTHLIKTRGQQATLRCSPISGHTSVYWYQQALGLGLQFLLWYDEGEERNRGNFPPRFSGRQFPNYSSELNVNALELEDSALYLCASRTQPRQGREQYFGPGTRLTVT.

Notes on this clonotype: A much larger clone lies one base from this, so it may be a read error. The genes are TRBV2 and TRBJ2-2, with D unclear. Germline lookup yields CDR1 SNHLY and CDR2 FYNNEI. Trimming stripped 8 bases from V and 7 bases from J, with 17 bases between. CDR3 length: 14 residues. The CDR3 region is CASPIDPGGGELFF. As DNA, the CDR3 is TGTGCCAGCCCTATAGACCCGGGCGGCGGGGAGCTGTTTTTT.

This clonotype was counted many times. The CDR3: CASSLEGEGVTEAFF. The CDR3 coding sequence is TGTGCCAGCAGTTTAGAAGGAGAAGGGGTGACTGAAGCTTTCTTT. The chain couples TRBV12-3 or TRBV12-4 to TRBJ1-1, with D possibly TRBD1 on 5 matching bases. CDR3 length: 15 amino acids. Trimming took off 1 base at V and 5 bases at J, with 14 bases between the two ends.

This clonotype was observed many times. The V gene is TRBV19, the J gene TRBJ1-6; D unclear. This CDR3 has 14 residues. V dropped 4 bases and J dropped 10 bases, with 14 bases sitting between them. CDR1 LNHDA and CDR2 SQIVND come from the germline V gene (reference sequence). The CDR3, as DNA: TGTGCCAGTAGTACAGGACCATTAGACTCACCCCTCCACTTT. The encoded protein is CASSTGPLDSPLHF.

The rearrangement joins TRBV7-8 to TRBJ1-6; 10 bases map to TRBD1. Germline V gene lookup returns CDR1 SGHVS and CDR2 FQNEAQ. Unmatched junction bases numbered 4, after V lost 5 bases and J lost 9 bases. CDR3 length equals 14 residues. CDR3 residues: CASSPRTGGSPLHF. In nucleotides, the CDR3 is TGTGCCAGCAGCCCCCGGACAGGGGGTTCACCCCTCCACTTT. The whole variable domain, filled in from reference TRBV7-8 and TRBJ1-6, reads GAGVSQSPRYKVAKRGQDVALRCDPISGHVSLFWYQQALGQGPEFLTYFQNEAQLDKSGLPSDRFFAERPEGSVSTLKIQRTQQEDSAVYLCASSPRTGGSPLHFGNGTRLTVT.

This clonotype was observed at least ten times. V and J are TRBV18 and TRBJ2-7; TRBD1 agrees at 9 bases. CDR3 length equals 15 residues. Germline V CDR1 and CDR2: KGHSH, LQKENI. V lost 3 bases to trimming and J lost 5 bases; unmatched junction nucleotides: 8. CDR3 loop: CASSPAGQGLHEQYF. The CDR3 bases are TGTGCCAGCTCACCTGCGGGACAGGGACTCCACGAGCAGTACTTC.

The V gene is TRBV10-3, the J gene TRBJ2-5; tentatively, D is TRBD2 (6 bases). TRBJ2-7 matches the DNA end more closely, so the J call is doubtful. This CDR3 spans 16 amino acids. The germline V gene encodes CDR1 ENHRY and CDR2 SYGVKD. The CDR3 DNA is TGTGCCATCAGGGGCGGGGAAGGGGCACGACCCTACGAGCAGTACTTC. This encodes CAIRGGEGARPYEQYF.

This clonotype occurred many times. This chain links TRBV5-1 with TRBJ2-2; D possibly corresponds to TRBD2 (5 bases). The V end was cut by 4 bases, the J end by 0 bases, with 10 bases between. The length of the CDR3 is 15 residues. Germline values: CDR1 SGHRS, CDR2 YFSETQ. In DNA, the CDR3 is TGCGCCAGCAGCGAGTCCGGGGCGAACACCGGGGAGCTGTTTTTT. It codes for CASSESGANTGELFF.

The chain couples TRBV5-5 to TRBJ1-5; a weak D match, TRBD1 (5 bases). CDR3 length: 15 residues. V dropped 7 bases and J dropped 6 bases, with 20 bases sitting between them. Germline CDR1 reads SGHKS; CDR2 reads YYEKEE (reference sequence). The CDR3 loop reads CASAEDFPRGQPQHF. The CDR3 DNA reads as TGTGCCAGCGCTGAGGACTTCCCTAGGGGTCAGCCCCAGCATTTT.